This TCR beta chain is drawn from a study of T cell changes during pregnancy in multiple sclerosis (dated by TCRdb to 2018 to 2020). With respect to the entire study: The study examined how the T cell repertoire changed over the course of pregnancy in women with multiple sclerosis.

Reading from cysteine to phenylalanine, the CDR3 counts 16 amino acids. Only the CDR3 region is kept as DNA, spanning 48 bases read in frame from base 1. V is reduced by 4 bases and J by 3 bases, leaving a spacing of 18 bases between them. CDR1 and CDR2, per the germline V gene, are MNHNS and SASEGT. The library relied on the immunoSEQ multiplex PCR assay. The source is immuneACCESS, and TCRdb retained only in-frame sequences with V and J called. Part of the clones is not carried over; for the studies checked, unresolved V genes explain less than half of this, and the remainder is unexplained. This sample holds about 89,000 clones; around 94% were observed only once. About 0.84% of the sample is held by the ten biggest clonotypes. Worth noting for this clone: It has no known antigen specificity. No base qualities exist here, and no much larger clone lies one base off it.

This receptor was identified in a female donor with multiple sclerosis, enrolled in a pregnancy study. The sequence links TRBV6-1 to TRBJ2-5, and possibly TRBD2, on 8 matching bases. Sequenced here: peripheral blood, sampled in the third trimester of pregnancy. The DNA sequence follows: TGTGCCAGCAGTGCGGGACTAGAGGGGGCCAAAGAGACCCAGTACTTC. It codes for CASSAGLEGAKETQYF.